One sample yielded the 10 T cell receptor beta chains listed below, sequenced in a study of Graves' ophthalmopathy and Graves' hyperthyroidism (dated by TCRdb to 2016 to 2019). The sequencer was an Illumina HiSeq 2000. For repertoire sequencing, TCR beta CDR3 regions were amplified from RNA transcripts. A first-round RT-PCR used HTBI primers with the Qiagen OneStep RT-PCR kit, followed by a second-round multiplex PCR, size selection and purification. The public reads were quality trimmed at Q25 with fastp and then assembled into clones with MiXCR by TCRdb, keeping productive beta chains. Rows with a matching CDR3 protein are joined into one entry that keeps the most common DNA and genes. Recorded for this sample are around 590,000 distinct CDR3 sequences; less than 45% of them occurred a single time. The ten most abundant clones make up about 4.2% of the sample. The sequenced sample was peripheral blood or thyroid tissue (not recorded which). The origin of the receptors is an adult man with Graves' hyperthyroidism.

At least ten counts were recorded for this clonotype. The CDR3 nucleotides read TGTGCCAGCAGCGTAGGGGGGAGAGATAATTCACCCCTCCACTTT. Encoded protein: CASSVGGRDNSPLHF. The genes are TRBV9 and TRBJ1-6, with D tentatively TRBD1 (5 bases). This CDR3 contains 15 residues. Trimming took off 0 bases at V and 5 bases at J, with 9 bases between the two ends. Looked up from germline, CDR1 is SGDLS and CDR2 is YYNGEE.

V usage is TRBV2 and J usage is TRBJ2-2; tentatively, D is TRBD2 (6 bases). This CDR3 is built from 17 residues. Per germline, CDR1 SNHLY and CDR2 FYNNEI. Trimming pared 6 bases from V and 1 base from J, leaving 18 bases between. The CDR3 sequence: CASREPWGEGNTGELFF. For the CDR3, the DNA is TGTGCCAGCAGAGAGCCTTGGGGGGAAGGGAACACCGGGGAGCTGTTTTTT.

In its sample, this clonotype was seen many times. The J gene is TRBJ2-5, the V gene TRBV20-1; D may match TRBD1 or TRBD2 (5 bases each). Trimming took off 3 bases at V and 5 bases at J, with 19 bases between the two ends. The germline gives CDR1 DFQATT, CDR2 SNEGSKA (reference sequence). There are 15 residues in the CDR3. The CDR3 coding sequence is TGCAGTGCTAGGTCCGGGACCACCGTCGGGGAGACCCAGTACTTC. Protein: CSARSGTTVGETQYF.

The chain has TRBV7-9 and TRBJ1-4; TRBD1 matches at 11 bases. Germline V CDR1 and CDR2: SEHNR, FQNEAQ (reference sequence). The trim removed 8 bases at V and 3 bases at J, leaving 5 bases unmatched. The CDR3 consists of 15 residues. This chain's CDR3 is CASQDRGRANEKLFF. Here the CDR3 DNA reads TGTGCCAGCCAGGACAGGGGGCGAGCTAATGAAAAACTGTTTTTT.

This clonotype was seen repeatedly, ten times or more. The CDR3 is CASSDDRVNTEAFF. Here the CDR3 DNA reads TGTGCCAGCAGTGACGACAGGGTGAACACTGAAGCTTTCTTT. The J gene is TRBJ1-1, the V gene TRBV2, with 7 bases that match TRBD1. Looked up from germline, CDR1 is SNHLY and CDR2 is FYNNEI. The CDR3 loop spans 14 amino acids. J was trimmed by 0 bases and V by 3 bases; bases with no gene match: 1.

This clonotype was observed many times. V is TRBV6-1 and J is TRBJ1-2; D is undetermined. The CDR3 consists of 12 residues. Trimming shortened V by 8 bases and J by 0 bases, and 7 bases separated the two germline ends. Germline V gene lookup returns CDR1 MNHNS and CDR2 SASEGT. CDR3 amino acids: CASHRANYGYTF. DNA of the CDR3: TGTGCCAGCCACAGAGCTAACTATGGCTACACCTTC.

This chain links TRBV19 with TRBJ2-7; tentative D call: TRBD1 (6 bases). Trimming shortened V by 1 base and J by 2 bases, and 9 bases separated the two germline ends. Germline CDR1 LNHDA, CDR2 SQIVND (reference sequence). This CDR3 is 14 amino acids long. The DNA of the CDR3 is TGTGCCAGTAGTATAGGGACAGTAACCTACGAGCAGTACTTC. Translated, it gives CASSIGTVTYEQYF.

This clonotype has a count of ten or more. The gene calls are TRBV7-9 and TRBJ2-3; weak D call: TRBD2 (6 bases). Per germline, CDR1 SEHNR and CDR2 FQNEAQ (reference sequence). The CDR3 contains 16 residues. V lost 4 bases and J lost 2, with 16 bases in between. CDR3 DNA sequence: TGTGCCAGCAGCTCGGGACTTCTTCCCCTCACAGATACGCAGTATTTT. It translates to CASSSGLLPLTDTQYF. The whole variable domain, filled in from reference TRBV7-9 and TRBJ2-3, reads DTGVSQNPRHKITKRGQNVTFRCDPISEHNRLYWYRQTLGQGPEFLTYFQNEAQLEKSRLLSDRFSAERPKGSFSTLEIQRTEQGDSAMYLCASSSGLLPLTDTQYFGPGTRLTVL.

As to this clonotype: At one boundary the junction diverges from the germline segment, which might be a read error. The chain combines TRBV7-2 with TRBJ1-6; no reliable D call. Germline lookup yields CDR1 SGHTA and CDR2 FQGNSA. The CDR3 is 14 amino acids. The chain's CDR3 is CASGRGLYNSPLHF. DNA for the CDR3: TGTGCCAGCGGACGGGGTCTGTATAACTCACCCCTCCACTTT.

V gene TRBV29-1 combines with J gene TRBJ2-7, with D possibly TRBD2 on 6 matching bases. The germline gives CDR1 SQVTM, CDR2 ANQGSEA. The V end lost 8 bases, the J end lost 0 bases, and 11 bases lay between the germline ends. This CDR3 comprises 12 residues. The CDR3 loop reads CSTRTTSYEQYF. The CDR3 DNA sequence: TGCAGCACTAGGACTACCTCCTACGAGCAGTACTTC.